The entry below describes one T cell receptor (beta chain). The time point denotes: peripheral blood 6 weeks after treatment start. The CDR3 is 15 residues long. In germline, CDR1 is MNHNS, CDR2 SASEGT. The ends were cut back, 2 bases at V and 6 bases at J, with 14 bases in the middle. This sample stems from a study of PD-L1 blockade in urothelial cancer. Across the whole study: From 2014, patients received atezolizumab, given as 1,200 mg intravenously every 3 weeks. Bladder-origin urothelial cancer in males described about 85% of the 29 patients. Between 0 and 3 chemotherapy regimens preceded treatment for each patient. Blood was tested 3 weeks (second dose) and 6 weeks into treatment.

The protocol was immunoSEQ multiplex PCR, while the TCRdb copy is restricted to in-frame clones and leaves out a portion. The sample holds around 38,000 clones, around nine tenths seen once. Sequences were derived from PBMCs, sampled around atezolizumab (anti-PD-L1) treatment. The chain has TRBV6-1 and TRBJ1-5; D gene ambiguous. The receptor's source is a man aged 55 to 70 with urothelial cancer. The CDR3 region has the DNA TGTGCCAGCAGTGAACTATCGCGCGGATTTCAGCCCCAGCATTTT. Its translation: CASSELSRGFQPQHF.